This entry lists 23 T cell receptor beta chains sequenced from one sample in a study of blood T cell repertoires in COVID-19 (dated by TCRdb to 2020 to 2022). Library creation used the immunoSEQ multiplex PCR assay. The table comes from immuneACCESS by way of TCRdb, which keeps in-frame sequences with V and J called. Part of the clones is missing from these tables; in studies checked, under half for an unresolved V gene and the rest for unknown reasons. This sample lists about 220,000 clones; more than 70% were detected once. Together, the top ten hold 9.5% to 15% of the sample. Sequenced material: peripheral blood. These receptors all come from a human donor in a cohort sampled during active COVID-19.

The CDR3 loop is CASPPGVIAYEQYF. The CDR3 DNA reads TGTGCTAGTCCGCCGGGGGTCATAGCCTACGAGCAGTACTTC. This chain links TRBV12-5 with TRBJ2-7; TRBD2 might be the D (6 bases). Germline V gene data show CDR1 as LGHNT and CDR2 as FRNRAP. The CDR3 sequence is 14 residues long. Between the trimmed V and J ends, which lost 8 bases and 2 bases, there was a span of 16 bases.

V is TRBV6-5 and J is TRBJ2-1; 13 nucleotides match TRBD2. Trimming removed 6 bases from V and 6 bases from J; junction bases left unmatched: 5. The germline CDR1 and CDR2 sequences are MNHEY and SVGAGI. The CDR3 extends over 15 amino acids. CDR3 loop: CASREGLAGRNEQFF. The CDR3 coding sequence is TGTGCCAGCAGGGAGGGACTAGCGGGACGCAATGAGCAGTTCTTC.

The sample holds a few counts of this clone. At one end the junction does not follow the germline gene, possibly because of a read error. The chain recombines TRBV28 with TRBJ1-5; unclear D gene. The CDR3 is made up of 11 amino acids. The germline V gene encodes CDR1 MDHEN and CDR2 SYDVKM. The CDR3 protein is CASNSDQPQHF. CDR3 nucleotides: TGTGCCAGCAATAGCGATCAGCCCCAGCATTTT.

The chain joins TRBV19 to TRBJ2-2, with 9 bases matching TRBD1. CDR1 and CDR2 (germline): LNHDA, SQIVND (reference sequence). V lost 2 bases and J lost 5; bases outside the gene matches: 3. The CDR3 length is 15 residues. This chain's CDR3 is CASSITGGGTGELFF. The CDR3 bases are TGTGCCAGTAGTATAACAGGGGGCGGGACCGGGGAGCTGTTTTTT.

This clone turned up a few times. This chain links TRBV3-1 (or the pseudogene TRBV3-2) with TRBJ1-6; D gene unclear. The germline V gene encodes CDR1 LGHDT and CDR2 YNNKEL (reference sequence). The CDR3 is 18 residues long. V lost 0 bases and J 0 bases, leaving 12 bases between the germline ends. CDR3 bases: TGTGCCAGCAGCCAAGACCCGGACGCGGGCTCCTATAATTCACCCCTCCACTTT. It encodes CASSQDPDAGSYNSPLHF.

The chain carries TRBV6-8 and TRBJ1-6; 7 bases match TRBD1. The CDR3 length is 17 residues. V was clipped by 6 bases and J by 0 bases; unmatched bases: 8. Per the germline V gene, CDR1 is MNHGY and CDR2 is SAAAGT. The CDR3 here is CASSLVTGSSYNSPLHF. The CDR3 coding sequence is TGTGCCAGCAGCCTCGTGACAGGGAGCTCCTATAATTCACCCCTCCACTTT.

CDR3 nucleotides: TGTGCCAGCAGCGTAGGCGACAGTAGCAATCAGCCCCAGCATTTT. Translated: CASSVGDSSNQPQHF. This chain uses TRBV9 with TRBJ1-5; maybe TRBD1 (5 bases). Trimming cost V 0 bases and J 0 bases, with 7 bases left between them. The CDR3 loop spans 15 amino acids. Germline CDR1 SGDLS, CDR2 YYNGEE.

This chain uses TRBV18 with TRBJ2-1; D is possibly TRBD1 (6 bases). Per germline, CDR1 KGHSH and CDR2 LQKENI. The V end was cut by 3 bases, the J end by 0 bases, with 12 bases between. The CDR3 length is 16 residues. CDR3 DNA sequence: TGTGCCAGCTCACCGGTAAGACAGGTCTCCTACAATGAGCAGTTCTTC. Its protein is CASSPVRQVSYNEQFF.

The rearrangement joins TRBV2 to TRBJ1-5; D uncertain. Germline assignment: CDR1 SNHLY and CDR2 FYNNEI. CDR3 length: 15 amino acids. With 2 bases removed from V and 4 bases from J, the gap between germline ends came to 12 bases. The CDR3 nucleotides are TGTGCCAGCAGTGAAAACGGGGAAAGAAATCAGCCCCAGCATTTT. It is translated as CASSENGERNQPQHF.

This chain joins TRBV24-1 and TRBJ2-1, with 8 bases matching TRBD1. The CDR3 sequence is 14 residues long. V gave up 9 bases and J gave up 0 bases; unmatched junction bases: 3. Germline V gives CDR1 KGHDR, CDR2 SFDVKD. CDR3 amino acids: CATEDRGSYNEQFF. The CDR3 DNA sequence: TGTGCCACCGAAGACAGGGGCTCCTACAATGAGCAGTTCTTC.

The gene calls are TRBV15 and TRBJ2-7; 7 bases are a match to TRBD2. Germline trimming cut 2 bases from V and 3 bases from J; bases unmatched to any gene: 7. There are 15 residues in the CDR3. CDR1 and CDR2 from the germline V gene are LNHNV and YYDKDF (reference sequence). The CDR3 region is CATSRIGRGIYEQYF. The DNA for the CDR3 is TGTGCCACCAGCAGAATAGGGCGGGGGATCTACGAGCAGTACTTC.

The rearrangement links TRBV19 to TRBJ1-2; 8 positions match TRBD1. CDR3 length equals 14 residues. Germline CDR1 reads LNHDA; CDR2 reads SQIVND (reference sequence). The ends lost 3 bases at V and 0 bases at J; junction bases unmatched: 0. Written as DNA, the CDR3 is TGTGCCAGTAGTATGGGACAGGCTAACTATGGCTACACCTTC. It encodes CASSMGQANYGYTF. The variable domain in full, completed from reference TRBV19 and TRBJ1-2, reads DGGITQSPKYLFRKEGQNVTLSCEQNLNHDAMYWYRQDPGQGLRLIYYSQIVNDFQKGDIAEGYSVSREKKESFPLTVTSAQKNPTAFYLCASSMGQANYGYTFGSGTRLTVV.

This clone was found once. CDR3 bases: TGTGCCAGTAGTATAGGGACAGGGATGTACCAAGAGACCCAGTACTTC. This translates into CASSIGTGMYQETQYF. The V call is TRBV19, the J call TRBJ2-5; 8 bases line up with TRBD1. CDR1 is LNHDA, CDR2 SQIVND, per germline (reference sequence). V gave up 1 base and J gave up 0 bases; unmatched junction bases: 4. This CDR3 region has 16 residues.

The chain employs TRBV4-3 and TRBJ2-2, with TRBD2 as a possible D gene (5 bases). The CDR3 has 17 residues. V was cut by 4 bases and J by 2 bases, with 17 bases left in between. Germline values: CDR1 LGHNA, CDR2 YSLEER. CDR3 in amino acids: CASSRSALEINTGELFF. The DNA for the CDR3 is TGCGCCAGCAGCCGATCGGCACTAGAGATCAACACCGGGGAGCTGTTTTTT.

CDR3 coding DNA: TGTGCCAGCAGTTCCTGGACAGGGGAAGACGACTGGACTAATGAAAAACTGTTTTTT. This gives the protein CASSSWTGEDDWTNEKLFF. This rearrangement joins TRBV28 to TRBJ1-4; 9 nucleotides line up with TRBD1. With V trimmed by 4 bases and J by 2 bases, 14 bases remained unmatched. The CDR3 length is 19 residues. Germline CDR1 is MDHEN and CDR2 is SYDVKM.

This sequence joins TRBV5-1 and TRBJ2-3, with TRBD2 matching over 13 bases. Trimming took 3 bases from V and 0 from J; bases not matched to a gene: 4. The CDR3 is 17 residues long. Germline V gene sequence: CDR1 SGHRS, CDR2 YFSETQ. The CDR3 coding sequence is TGCGCCAGCAGCTCCGGGACTAGCGGGATGAGCACAGATACGCAGTATTTT. Protein: CASSSGTSGMSTDTQYF. The variable domain in full, with the rest retrieved from reference TRBV5-1 and TRBJ2-3, is KAGVTQTPRYLIKTRGQQVTLSCSPISGHRSVSWYQQTPGQGLQFLFEYFSETQRNKGNFPGRFSGRQFSNSRSEMNVSTLELGDSALYLCASSSGTSGMSTDTQYFGPGTRLTVL.

The gene calls are TRBV6-4 and TRBJ2-7; tentative D call: TRBD1 (6 bases). The germline V and J ends were trimmed by 3 bases and 5 bases, with 14 bases remaining between them. The CDR3 sequence is 14 residues long. Germline V gene sequence: CDR1 MRHNA, CDR2 SNTAGT. The CDR3 coding sequence is TGTGCCAGCAGTGAAACACAGGGTAGAGACGAGCAGTACTTC. Translated, it gives CASSETQGRDEQYF.

J is TRBJ1-2 and V is TRBV19; the D gene is possibly TRBD1 (5 bases). Germline CDR1 is LNHDA and CDR2 is SQIVND (reference sequence). Trimming removed 5 bases from V and 5 bases from J, with 15 bases in between. The CDR3 runs 14 residues. CDR3: CASSRGEGRYGYTF. CDR3 in DNA: TGTGCCAGTAGTCGCGGGGAGGGGAGGTATGGCTACACCTTC. The full variable domain, its missing parts supplied by reference TRBV19 and TRBJ1-2, is DGGITQSPKYLFRKEGQNVTLSCEQNLNHDAMYWYRQDPGQGLRLIYYSQIVNDFQKGDIAEGYSVSREKKESFPLTVTSAQKNPTAFYLCASSRGEGRYGYTFGSGTRLTVV.

This clone was picked up one time. CDR3 region: CASILAAGNTIYF. CDR3 DNA: TGTGCCAGCATCTTGGCAGCTGGAAACACCATATATTTT. The chain recombines TRBV6-5 with TRBJ1-3; D is uncertain. CDR1 is MNHEY and CDR2 is SVGAGI in the germline V gene. The CDR3 sequence is 13 residues long. Trimming cost V 7 bases and J 2 bases, with 9 bases left between them.

The chain joins TRBV5-4 to TRBJ2-2, with 11 bases aligning to TRBD1. CDR3 length: 15 amino acids. Germline assignment: CDR1 SGHNT and CDR2 YYREEE (reference sequence). J lost 5 bases, V lost 4 bases, and 4 bases had no gene match. The CDR3 DNA is TGTGCCAGCAGCCTGGACAGGGGGCGAACCGGGGAGCTGTTTTTT. This gives the protein CASSLDRGRTGELFF.

The rearrangement links TRBV6-5 to TRBJ1-2; unclear D gene. Trimming took off 2 bases at V and 3 bases at J, with 13 bases between the two ends. Germline lookup yields CDR1 MNHEY and CDR2 SVGAGI. The CDR3 sequence is 15 residues long. CDR3 region: CASSYRWRAHYGYTF. The CDR3, as DNA: TGTGCCAGCAGTTACCGATGGAGAGCGCACTATGGCTACACCTTC.

The CDR3 sequence is CASGRDYGYTF. The CDR3 bases are TGTGCCAGCGGGAGGGATTATGGCTACACCTTC. This chain joins TRBV28 and TRBJ1-2; D not certain. CDR1 MDHEN and CDR2 SYDVKM come from the germline V gene. Trimming left V 8 bases short and J 5 bases short, with 9 bases between. The CDR3 is 11 residues long.

For this clone: One end of the junction varies from germline; a read error may be responsible. The chain couples TRBV19 to TRBJ2-7, with a weak D call TRBD2 (5 bases). This CDR3 spans 15 amino acids. Germline loops: CDR1 LNHDA, CDR2 SQIVND (reference sequence). The CDR3 is CASRARGAEEPVMHF. The CDR3 DNA reads TGTGCCAGTAGGGCTCGTGGAGCGGAGGAACCGGTTATGCACTTC.